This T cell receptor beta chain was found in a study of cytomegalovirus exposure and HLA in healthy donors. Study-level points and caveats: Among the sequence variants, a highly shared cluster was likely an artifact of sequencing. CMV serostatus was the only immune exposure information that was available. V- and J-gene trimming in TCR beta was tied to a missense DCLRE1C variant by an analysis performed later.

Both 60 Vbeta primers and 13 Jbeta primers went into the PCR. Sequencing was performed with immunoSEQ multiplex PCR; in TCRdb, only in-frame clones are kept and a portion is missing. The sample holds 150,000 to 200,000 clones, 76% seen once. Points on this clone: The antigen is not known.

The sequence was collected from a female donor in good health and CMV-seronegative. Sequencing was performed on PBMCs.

The CDR3 here is CAISPVESADTGELFF. The CDR3 DNA follows: TGTGCCATCAGCCCCGTGGAGAGTGCGGACACCGGGGAGCTGTTTTTT. The V and J genes are TRBV10-3 and TRBJ2-2, with D unclear. Germline CDR1 ENHRY, CDR2 SYGVKD. The CDR3 totals 16 residues. Trimming took off 6 bases at V and 3 bases at J, with 17 bases between the two ends.